This T cell receptor (beta chain) is drawn from a study of molecular identifiers for immune sequencing clone quantification. Broader study findings: Sharing of a barcode by identical TCR molecules could cause highly expanded clone sizes to be underestimated.

TCRdb re-called the PCR reads through MiXCR, storing one row per CDR3 protein. The sample yields about 320,000 distinct CDR3 sequences, 20% to 25% seen once. This CDR3 contains 14 residues. Germline V lookup: CDR1 MNHNS, CDR2 SASEGT. J gave up 6 bases and V 6 bases, and 7 bases lay outside the gene matches. Construction of naive CD8 libraries employed roughly 18,000 to 1,100,000 sorted cells together with 10%, 30% or 50% RNA. This clonotype was observed at least ten times. Its antigen remains unknown. Sequences were obtained from naive CD8+ T cells from blood, with Jurkat cell RNA spiked in. Subset noted: FACS-sorted CD8+CD4-CCR7+CD45RA+ naive T cells. This chain links TRBV6-1 with TRBJ1-5; TRBD1 aligns across 8 bases. The clonotype comes from a human donor in good health. Some libraries in this study had Jurkat cell RNA spiked in. The CDR3 DNA follows: TGTGCCAGCAGGGACCCCACAGGGGGTCAGCCCCAGCATTTT. This encodes CASRDPTGGQPQHF.